The clone carrying this T cell receptor beta chain has just a few counts. Its target is unknown. The data belong to a study of response to subunit inactivated influenza vaccine. Findings and caveats of the study: Authors proposed each seasonal influenza vaccination draws in few new T cells.

TCRdb passed the RT-PCR reads through MiXCR, listing each CDR3 protein once. The sample shows some 190,000 distinct CDR3 sequences, 14% of them seen only once. Sequencing used CD8+ T cells sorted from PBMCs, obtained approximately 5 days after vaccination. This TCR was sampled from a man in his fifties or sixties who received an inactivated influenza vaccine.

Here the CDR3 reads CASSPDVAGPNTGELFF. The CDR3 bases are TGTGCCAGCAGTCCTGACGTAGCGGGACCGAACACCGGGGAGCTGTTTTTT. This rearrangement joins TRBV27 to TRBJ2-2; 8 nucleotides match TRBD2. Looked up from germline, CDR1 is MNHEY and CDR2 is SMNVEV (reference sequence). Losses at the gene ends were 5 bases for V and 0 bases for J; bases not matched to a gene: 8. This CDR3 contains 17 residues.